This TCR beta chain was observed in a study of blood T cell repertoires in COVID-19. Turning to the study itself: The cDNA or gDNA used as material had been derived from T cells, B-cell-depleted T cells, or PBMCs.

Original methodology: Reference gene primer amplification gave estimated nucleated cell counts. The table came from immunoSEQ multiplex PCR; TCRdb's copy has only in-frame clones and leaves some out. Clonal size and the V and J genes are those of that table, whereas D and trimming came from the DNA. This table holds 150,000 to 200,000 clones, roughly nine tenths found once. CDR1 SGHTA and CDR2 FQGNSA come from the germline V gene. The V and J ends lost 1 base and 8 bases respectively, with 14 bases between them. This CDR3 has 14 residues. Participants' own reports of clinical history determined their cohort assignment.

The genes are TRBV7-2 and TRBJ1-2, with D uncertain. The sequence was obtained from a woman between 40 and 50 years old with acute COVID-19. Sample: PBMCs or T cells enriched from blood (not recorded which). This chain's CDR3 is CASSLVKESRGYTF. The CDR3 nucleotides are TGTGCCAGCAGCTTAGTTAAGGAGTCGAGGGGCTACACCTTC. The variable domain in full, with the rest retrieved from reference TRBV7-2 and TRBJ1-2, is GAGVSQSPSNKVTEKGKDVELRCDPISGHTALYWYRQSLGQGLEFLIYFQGNSAPDKSGLPSDRFSAERTGGSVSTLTIQRTQQEDSAVYLCASSLVKESRGYTFGSGTRLTVV.